A selection of T cell receptor beta chains follows, all from one sample in a study of CD8+ T cells in alopecia areata. The repertoire was sequenced with immunoSEQ multiplex PCR; TCRdb's copy has only in-frame clones and lacks some. The table shows about 180,000 clones, with less than 75% occurring only once. The sample consisted of CD4+ T cells sorted from blood, taken at approximately week 61, from a patient treated with tofacitinib. These receptors all stem from a human donor with alopecia areata. Each CDR3 is given with its conserved first and last residue. The D gene is left open where the match is weak. Rows give clone size only sometimes, using once, few, many, or a class for an expanded clone.

clone_size,j_call,d_call,v_call,cdr3_nt,cdr3_aa
few,TRBJ2-7,-,TRBV29-1,TGCAGCGTTGTCCGGGGTGGTTCGAGGGAGCAGTACTTC,CSVVRGGSREQYF
-,TRBJ1-4,-,TRBV19,TGTGCCAGTAGTGCAGGGGATGCAACTAATGAAAAACTGTTTTTT,CASSAGDATNEKLFF
few,TRBJ2-6,TRBD1,TRBV29-1,TGCAGCGTACGGGACAGCAGCTCTGGGGCCAACGTCCTGACTTTC,CSVRDSSSGANVLTF
few,TRBJ1-5,TRBD1,TRBV6-1,TGTGCCAGCAGTGAAGCAGCGGGCGGGTCAGGGGGAAATCAGCCCCAGCATTTT,CASSEAAGGSGGNQPQHF
-,TRBJ2-3,TRBD1,TRBV30,TGTGCCTGGGGACCGGGACAGATCACAGATACGCAGTATTTT,CAWGPGQITDTQYF
-,TRBJ2-5,-,TRBV15,TGTGCCACCAGCAGAGACAGGGAGAAGACCCAGTACTTC,CATSRDREKTQYF
once,TRBJ1-2,-,TRBV30,TGTGTGGTCGGGGGTATGCATAACTATGGCTACACCTTC,CVVGGMHNYGYTF
-,TRBJ2-1,TRBD2,TRBV11-3,TGTGCCAGCAGCCCGAGATCCCAGCGGGGAAGCAATGAGCAGTTCTTC,CASSPRSQRGSNEQFF
-,TRBJ1-2,-,TRBV2,TGTGCCAGCAGGAACAACAGGGTACCTCTCTATGGCTACACCTTC,CASRNNRVPLYGYTF
few,TRBJ2-3,TRBD1,TRBV4-1,TGCGCCAGCACCGGGGACAGCTACACAGATACGCAGTATTTT,CASTGDSYTDTQYF
few,TRBJ2-6,-,TRBV30,TGTGCCTGGAGTGGGTACGGGGCCAACGTCCTGACTTTC,CAWSGYGANVLTF
-,TRBJ2-2,TRBD1,TRBV29-1,TGCAGCGTTGAAACGGGACAGGGGGCCGGGGAGCTGTTTTTT,CSVETGQGAGELFF
-,TRBJ1-1,-,TRBV7-9,TGTGCCAGCAGCCCCCTAAGCCGGGCTTTCTTT,CASSPLSRAFF
-,TRBJ2-1,TRBD1,TRBV2,TGTGCCAGCGGACAGGGGGTACTCTACAATGAGCAGTTCTTC,CASGQGVLYNEQFF
few,TRBJ1-1,TRBD1,TRBV5-1,TGCGCCAGCAGCCAGCTACAGGGGAGGACTGAAGCTTTCTTT,CASSQLQGRTEAFF
-,TRBJ1-4,TRBD1,TRBV30,TGTGCCTGGGCGGGACAGGTAAATGAAAAACTGTTTTTT,CAWAGQVNEKLFF
-,TRBJ1-2,-,TRBV29-1,TGCAGCGTTGAAGATCAGCATCAGGGTGGCTACACCTTC,CSVEDQHQGGYTF
-,TRBJ2-7,-,TRBV2,TGTGCCAGCAGTGTCCAAGGCACCTACGAGCAGTACTTC,CASSVQGTYEQYF
-,TRBJ2-4,-,TRBV14,TGTGCCAGCAGCCACACCAAAGACGGTTCCCAGGGGAAAACCATTCAGTACTTC,CASSHTKDGSQGKTIQYF
-,TRBJ1-5,-,TRBV29-1,TGCAGCGTCTCCCAAGACAGCCAGCCCCAGCATTTT,CSVSQDSQPQHF
-,TRBJ2-7,TRBD2,TRBV27,TGTGCCAGCAGTTTATATGGAAATAGCGGGGGGTCAAGAACCTACGAGCAGTACTTC,CASSLYGNSGGSRTYEQYF
few,TRBJ1-1,-,TRBV29-1,TGCAGCGGACAGGCGAACATGAACACTGAAGCTTTCTTT,CSGQANMNTEAFF
-,TRBJ1-2,-,TRBV30,TGTGCCTGGAGTGCGGGACTCTCCTATGGCTACACCTTC,CAWSAGLSYGYTF
few,TRBJ2-4,TRBD2,TRBV30,TGTGCCTGGAGTGTCGGGGGGGCCAAAAACATTCAGTACTTC,CAWSVGGAKNIQYF
-,TRBJ2-3,-,TRBV30,TGTGCCTGGGGCTACTGGTATGATACGCAGTATTTT,CAWGYWYDTQYF
-,TRBJ1-4,-,TRBV25-1,TGTGCCAGCAGTGAATTCATTGGGGCAGGTGAAAAACTGTTTTTT,CASSEFIGAGEKLFF
-,TRBJ2-3,TRBD2,TRBV30,TGTGCCTGGAGTGTACTAGCGGATAGCACAGATACGCAGTATTTT,CAWSVLADSTDTQYF
-,TRBJ2-3,TRBD2,TRBV7-9,TGTGCCAGCAGCTCCTCGGGACTAGCCCCCAATACGCAGTATTTT,CASSSSGLAPNTQYF
-,TRBJ1-5,TRBD1,TRBV5-1,TGCGCCAGCAGCCGCGGACAGGGGGCCGGTCAGCCCCAGCATTTT,CASSRGQGAGQPQHF
-,TRBJ1-6,-,TRBV30,TGTGCCTGGAGTTTGAGGACACCCCTCCACTTT,CAWSLRTPLHF
-,TRBJ2-3,-,TRBV15,TGTGCCACCAGCAGGGAGGTGCAGTACACAGATACGCAGTATTTT,CATSREVQYTDTQYF
few,TRBJ1-5,TRBD1,TRBV10-3,TGTGCCATCAGGGACAGGGGGCAGGGGCAGCCCCAGCATTTT,CAIRDRGQGQPQHF
-,TRBJ2-1,-,TRBV29-1,TGCAGCGTTAAGACTGCTGAGCAGTTCTTC,CSVKTAEQFF
-,TRBJ1-2,-,TRBV15,TGTGCCACCAGCAGAGGCGGCAGCGCCTATGGCTACACCTTC,CATSRGGSAYGYTF
once,TRBJ1-2,TRBD1,TRBV29-1,TGCAGCGTGTTGGACAGGGTTGACTATGGCTACACCTTC,CSVLDRVDYGYTF
-,TRBJ2-5,-,TRBV5-1,TGCGCCAGCAGCTTGGACAGAGAGACCCAGTACTTC,CASSLDRETQYF
-,TRBJ1-2,-,TRBV10-3,TGTGCCATCACCGCAGGGACTAACTATGGCTACACCTTC,CAITAGTNYGYTF
few,TRBJ2-7,-,TRBV29-1,TGCAGCGGTGGACAGAGCTCCTACGAGCAGTACTTC,CSGGQSSYEQYF
-,TRBJ2-4,-,TRBV11-1,TGTGCCAGCAGCCCACACCCACAGGGCCGGGGTAGCATTCAGTACTTC,CASSPHPQGRGSIQYF
once,TRBJ1-1,-,TRBV29-1,TGCAGCGTTGAAGTGGAGGGTCGCCGCACTGAAGCTTTCTTT,CSVEVEGRRTEAFF
-,TRBJ2-7,TRBD2,TRBV5-1,TGCGCCAGCAGCAACCGGGAGCGGGGAAAGCAGTACTTC,CASSNRERGKQYF
-,TRBJ1-2,TRBD1,TRBV25-1,TGTGCCAGCAGCGACCATACAACAGGGGATGGTGGCTACACCTTC,CASSDHTTGDGGYTF
few,TRBJ2-5,-,TRBV29-1,TGCAGCGCAGCCGATTGGACAGCCCAAGAGACCCAGTACTTC,CSAADWTAQETQYF
-,TRBJ2-1,-,TRBV30,TGTGCCTGGAGTGTAGGACAAATCAATGAGCAGTTCTTC,CAWSVGQINEQFF
few,TRBJ2-1,-,TRBV20-1,TGCAGTGCTAGAGAGAATGAGCAGTTCTTC,CSARENEQFF
few,TRBJ2-3,-,TRBV29-1,TGCAGCGTTAACGTTGGGGGAAACACAGATACGCAGTATTTT,CSVNVGGNTDTQYF
-,TRBJ2-5,-,TRBV10-3,TGTGCCATCAGTAATGTTGGGGAGACCCAGTACTTC,CAISNVGETQYF
few,TRBJ1-2,-,TRBV7-9,TGTGCCAGCAGCCCAGCTGGGGGGAATGGCTACACCTTC,CASSPAGGNGYTF
-,TRBJ2-7,-,TRBV10-3,TGTGCCATCAGTACAGCACTACAGGGAATCTACGAGCAGTACTTC,CAISTALQGIYEQYF
-,TRBJ2-1,-,TRBV5-6,TGTGCCAGCAGCTTGGTAGGACTGGCCTTTTACAATGAGCAGTTCTTC,CASSLVGLAFYNEQFF
few,TRBJ1-2,-,TRBV4-1,TGCGCCAGCAGCCAAGGGTACGACTATGGCTACACCTTC,CASSQGYDYGYTF
-,TRBJ2-5,-,TRBV25-1,TGTGCCAGCAATTTTAGGGGCCTCCAAGAGACCCAGTACTTC,CASNFRGLQETQYF
few,TRBJ1-2,-,TRBV29-1,TGCAGCGTTCGGACAGAAGGAGGTCGTGGCTACACCTTC,CSVRTEGGRGYTF
-,TRBJ1-5,-,TRBV2,TGTGCCAGCAGTGAAGGCCAGAACTATCAGCCCCAGCATTTT,CASSEGQNYQPQHF
-,TRBJ2-3,TRBD1,TRBV5-1,TGCGCCAGCAGCGGCCAGGGGGCGCCCGGCACAGATACGCAGTATTTT,CASSGQGAPGTDTQYF
once,TRBJ2-1,-,TRBV25-1,TGTGCCAGCAGTGAGGGGGGGCTTCCCAATGAGCAGTTCTTC,CASSEGGLPNEQFF
-,TRBJ2-5,TRBD2,TRBV5-1,TGCGCCAGCAGCAGTACAATTAGCGGGGGGGCCGAGACCCAGTACTTC,CASSSTISGGAETQYF
-,TRBJ2-1,-,TRBV7-2,TGTGCCAGCAGCTTGAGGAGACAGACGAGCAATGAGCAGTTCTTC,CASSLRRQTSNEQFF
few,TRBJ1-1,-,TRBV7-6,TGTGCCAGCAGGATAACCCCGGGCTCGGACACTGAAGCTTTCTTT,CASRITPGSDTEAFF
-,TRBJ2-4,TRBD1,TRBV5-6,TGTGCCAGCAGCTTAAGACAGGGTCTGTACATTCAGTACTTC,CASSLRQGLYIQYF